This record covers a single T cell receptor beta chain. No antigen is known for it. The data are from a study of OX40 agonist ivuxolimab in advanced cancers. Study background: Three dose-escalation patients had partial responses: one with hepatocellular carcinoma and two with cutaneous melanoma.

Study-wide findings and caveats: Blood T cells, both CD4+ and CD8+, expanded clonally by week 6 at 0.1 to 3.0 mg/kg.

The repertoire was sequenced with immunoSEQ multiplex PCR; TCRdb's copy has only in-frame clones and lacks some. The table records about 61,000 clones, approximately 86% of them present only once. It was autoimmune disease history or systemic immunosuppression that excluded patients. V was pared by 4 bases and J by 1 base, with 2 bases of the junction left unmatched. Germline CDR1 is SNHLY and CDR2 is FYNNEI. The CDR3 length is 16 residues. Material: CD4+ or CD8+ T cells sorted from blood, obtained in a trial of the OX40 agonist ivuxolimab. This TCR derives from an adult with an advanced solid tumor such as melanoma, head and neck, liver or kidney cancer. This chain uses TRBV2 with TRBJ1-5, with TRBD1 matching over 12 bases. CDR3 coding DNA: TGTGCCAGCAGTGGGGGACAGGGGGCGAGCAATCAGCCCCAGCATTTT. It specifies CASSGGQGASNQPQHF.